This T cell receptor beta chain comes out of a study of spatial heterogeneity in lung cancer (dated by TCRdb to between 2018 and 2021). In the study overall: Beta-chain transcripts were consistently detected in greater numbers than alpha-chain transcripts, which likely reflects a higher abundance of beta-chain transcripts. A strong correlation was found between TCR transcript counts in tumor regions and a T cell transcriptional module score from matched bulk RNA-seq. In the raw uncorrected reads, each unique combination of TCR and UMI appeared more than ten times on average. In non-small cell lung cancer, the study made a quantitative comparison of TCR alpha and beta repertoires among multiple tumor regions, matched nontumor lung and blood. Nonsynonymous mutation counts, determined by whole-exome sequencing of tumor tissue, were related to TCR repertoire features. At surgery, some 200 tumor regions, 63 to 70 matched nontumor lung samples and 56 PBMC samples were TCR-sequenced for both alpha and beta chains.

This clonotype was observed a few times. Its antigen is not yet known. No clone much larger than this one lies a single base away; base qualities are absent. Preparation of the library involved 5' RACE. TCRdb names NextSeq 500 as the instrument used. In the TCR library protocol, a unique molecular identifier was attached to each TCR cDNA molecule so that PCR and sequencing errors could be corrected. In the paper's pipeline: TCR identification, UMI-based error correction and CDR3 extraction were performed with Decombinator tools. Expanded TCRs were defined as those above a frequency of 2 per 1,000, corresponding to the top 1% of the tumor frequency distribution. Expanded tumor TCRs statistically deemed absent (corrected P<0.05) from at least one tumor region were classed as regional, and all other expanded tumor TCRs were classed as ubiquitous. Renyi diversity was computed with the R vegan package after each repertoire had been subsampled 100 times to 5,000 TCRs. To build CDR3 similarity networks, amino acid triplet string-kernel similarity was used, and CDR3s were connected when their pairwise similarity was above 0.82. The public reads were quality trimmed at Q25 with fastp and then assembled into clones with MiXCR by TCRdb, keeping productive beta chains. Rows merge per CDR3 protein into single entries with the most common DNA and genes. The V and J calls here are based on TCRdb, not the publication. The sample table lists about 5,100 distinct CDR3 sequences, about 7.1% of them with a count of one. Of the sample, 15% to 20% is held by the ten largest clones.

A distance of 9 bases separates the germline ends of V and J, which lose 4 bases and 0 bases respectively. The CDR3 measures 14 amino acids from cysteine to phenylalanine. Here the CDR3 DNA is all that survives: 42 bases in frame from base 1. CDR1 SNHLY and CDR2 FYNNEI are derived from the germline V gene. General study outcomes and caveats: The count of ubiquitous expanded TCRs correlated with the count of ubiquitous nonsynonymous mutations, and the count of regional expanded TCRs correlated with the count of regional nonsynonymous mutations. Confirming at a functional level the hypothesis that regional TCRs recognize regional mutations was considered to require additional single-cell paired TCR alpha and beta sequencing. The number of expanded intratumoral alpha and beta TCRs correlated with the tumor nonsynonymous mutation count. Estimated TCR-seq coverage of tumor T cells was only around 6.7% for alpha chains and 12% to 15% for beta chains.

In the paper's terms, the time point label means: sample taken at primary tumor resection. Samples were obtained from over 70 patients with early-stage, untreated non-small cell lung cancer from the lung TRACERx cohort. TCR sequencing used whole RNA extracted from tumor and nontumor lung tissue, or from cryopreserved PBMC samples, without cell sorting. Only patients for whom sufficient RNA was available from at least two tumor regions were selected for TCR sequencing. Before being selected, tumor and adjacent nontumor lung specimens were reviewed by a lung pathologist. The TCR comes from a male donor with early-stage non-small cell lung cancer. The sequencing here drew on lung tumor tissue, taken at surgery. The rearranged segments are TRBV2 and TRBJ1-1, with the D gene too uncertain to name. The DNA sequence is as follows: TGTGCCAGCAGTGCCCTACAGATGAACACTGAAGCTTTCTTT. Translated, it gives CASSALQMNTEAFF.